Shown below are 8 T cell receptor beta chains from a single sample sequenced in a study of blood T cells in healthy people across ages. Combining a sample-barcoded 5' primer with a J-beta primer mix, a second PCR ran for roughly 6 to 12 cycles. TCRdb re-analysed the 5' RACE reads in MiXCR, keeping a single row per CDR3 protein. The profile shows about 640,000 distinct CDR3 sequences, roughly 50% of them singletons. The sequencing input was blood. The receptors derive from a man in his sixties in good health.

The genes are TRBV9 and TRBJ2-5, with 7 bases that match TRBD1. Germline V lookup: CDR1 SGDLS, CDR2 YYNGEE. Trimming cost V 0 bases and J 2 bases; bases outside gene matches: 4. The CDR3 sequence is 15 residues long. CDR3 in DNA: TGTGCCAGCAGCGTAGAGGTGGGACAGCAAGAGACCCAGTACTTC. This gives the protein CASSVEVGQQETQYF.

Only a few counts were recorded for this clonotype. The genes are TRBV7-2 and TRBJ1-2; D ambiguous. Germline lookup yields CDR1 SGHTA and CDR2 FQGNSA. The CDR3 contains 14 residues. Trimming took 1 base from V and 4 from J, leaving 10 bases between them. The CDR3 DNA sequence: TGTGCCAGCAGCTTAGGATACAGTCTCTATGGCTACACCTTC. Translation gives CASSLGYSLYGYTF.

The table lists this clonotype with a few counts. This rearrangement joins TRBV7-2 to TRBJ2-1; D is ambiguous. Trimming removed 3 bases at V and 5 bases at J, with 11 bases between. Germline CDR1 reads SGHTA; CDR2 reads FQGNSA. The length of the CDR3 is 14 residues. Here the CDR3 reads CASSLSRTNNEQFF. The DNA of the CDR3 is TGTGCCAGCAGCTTGAGTCGTACGAACAATGAGCAGTTCTTC.

In this sample, this clonotype turned up a few times. This sequence joins TRBV12-3 or TRBV12-4 and TRBJ2-3, with 10 bases matching TRBD1. The V and J ends lost 2 bases and 3 bases, in that order; junction bases with no gene match: 2. The length of the CDR3 is 15 residues. The CDR3 loop reads CASSLWTGGTDTQYF. Written as DNA, the CDR3 is TGTGCCAGCAGTTTATGGACAGGGGGAACAGATACGCAGTATTTT.

This rearrangement joins TRBV4-1 to TRBJ2-1; TRBD2 matches 8 bases. This CDR3 is 16 amino acids long. Unmatched junction bases numbered 11, after V lost 2 bases and J lost 8 bases. Germline V gene sequence: CDR1 MGHRA, CDR2 YSYEKL. CDR3 DNA: TGCGCCAGCAGCCAAAGGGAGGTGGCGGGGGGCCATGAGCAGTTCTTC. This encodes CASSQREVAGGHEQFF.

The rearrangement uses TRBV28 and TRBJ1-4, with 7 bases identical to TRBD1. CDR1 MDHEN and CDR2 SYDVKM come from the germline V gene. The CDR3 extends over 15 amino acids. The V segment lost 2 bases and the J segment 5 bases; nucleotides outside the gene matches: 5. Here the CDR3 reads CASSLRSGGNEKLFF. CDR3 nucleotides: TGTGCCAGCAGTTTAAGGTCAGGGGGGAATGAAAAACTGTTTTTT.

This clonotype was seen once. V usage is TRBV5-1 and J usage is TRBJ2-5; 7 bases are shared with TRBD1. This CDR3 contains 15 residues. V lost 2 bases to trimming and J lost 1 base; unmatched junction nucleotides: 5. Germline loops: CDR1 SGHRS, CDR2 YFSETQ. The CDR3 coding sequence is TGCGCCAGCAGCTTCTCGGCAGGGGGCCAAGAGACCCAGTACTTC. It encodes CASSFSAGGQETQYF.

The CDR3 nucleotides read TGTGCCAGCAGTGTAGCGGGGGGGCTGGCAGATACGCAGTATTTT. Protein sequence: CASSVAGGLADTQYF. The genes are TRBV28 and TRBJ2-3, with 11 bases fitting TRBD2. V lost 5 bases, J lost 4 bases, and 5 bases stayed unmatched. CDR1 MDHEN and CDR2 SYDVKM come from the germline V gene. This CDR3 spans 15 amino acids. The full variable domain, in which reference TRBV28 and TRBJ2-3 provide the parts outside the CDR3, is DVKVTQSSRYLVKRTGEKVFLECVQDMDHENMFWYRQDPGLGLRLIYFSYDVKMKEKGDIPEGYSVSREKKERFSLILESASTNQTSMYLCASSVAGGLADTQYFGPGTRLTVL.